These 25 T cell receptor beta chains originate from one sample sequenced in a study of shared clonotypes between healthy human individuals. Sequencing was performed with immunoSEQ multiplex PCR; in TCRdb, only in-frame clones are kept and a portion is missing. This sample has approximately 1.5 million clones, with approximately 98% found just once. Specimen: naive CD4+ T cells sorted from blood. Subset in this sample: CD45RA+ positively selected. The source of these receptors is a man younger than 40 in good health.

The rearrangement uses TRBV5-1 and TRBJ2-1; no clear D gene. Trimming removed 4 bases from V and 2 bases from J, with 16 bases in between. From germline, CDR1 is SGHRS and CDR2 YFSETQ. The CDR3 totals 16 residues. CDR3 nucleotide sequence: TGCGCCAGCAGCCTCGCTCTCGTAGGGCCCTACAATGAGCAGTTCTTC. Its translation: CASSLALVGPYNEQFF.

This chain joins TRBV28 and TRBJ1-5, with no clear D. Looked up from germline, CDR1 is MDHEN and CDR2 is SYDVKM. The germline V and J ends were trimmed by 7 bases and 6 bases, with 16 bases remaining between them. The CDR3 contains 14 residues. DNA for the CDR3: TGTGCCAGCAAATCTGAACCCGGTCGTCAGCCCCAGCATTTT. This gives the protein CASKSEPGRQPQHF. The full variable domain, with the rest looked up from reference TRBV28 and TRBJ1-5, is DVKVTQSSRYLVKRTGEKVFLECVQDMDHENMFWYRQDPGLGLRLIYFSYDVKMKEKGDIPEGYSVSREKKERFSLILESASTNQTSMYLCASKSEPGRQPQHFGDGTRLSIL.

The genes are TRBV4-3 and TRBJ1-1; 8 bases fit TRBD1. The trim removed 1 base at V and 7 bases at J, leaving 2 bases unmatched. Germline V gives CDR1 LGHNA, CDR2 YSLEER. This CDR3 comprises 13 residues. This CDR3 is CASSQGTGYEAFF. The CDR3 DNA reads as TGCGCCAGCAGCCAAGGGACAGGGTATGAAGCTTTCTTT.

This chain uses TRBV9 with TRBJ2-1; 9 positions agree with TRBD2. Looked up from germline, CDR1 is SGDLS and CDR2 is YYNGEE. Trimming removed 2 bases from V and 4 bases from J; junction bases left unmatched: 7. There are 16 residues in the CDR3. The CDR3 sequence: CASSVTSGRTYNEQFF. The CDR3 nucleotides are TGTGCCAGCAGCGTTACGAGCGGGAGGACGTACAATGAGCAGTTCTTC.

This rearrangement joins TRBV4-1 to TRBJ2-5; 7 bases map to TRBD1. Unmatched junction bases numbered 2, after V lost 1 base and J lost 0 bases. The CDR3 length is 15 residues. Germline V lookup: CDR1 MGHRA, CDR2 YSYEKL. CDR3 in DNA: TGCGCCAGCAGCCAAGGGGACAGAGACCAAGAGACCCAGTACTTC. Protein: CASSQGDRDQETQYF.

The chain recombines TRBV28 with TRBJ2-2; no firm D call. Germline V gene data show CDR1 as MDHEN and CDR2 as SYDVKM. Trimming pared 5 bases from V and 6 bases from J, leaving 16 bases between. This CDR3 has 15 amino acids. CDR3 nucleotides: TGTGCCAGCAGTCCACCTCCCACATACGCCGGGGAGCTGTTTTTT. Its translation is CASSPPPTYAGELFF.

The DNA for the CDR3 is TGTGCCAGCAGCTTAAACAGAGAACAAGCGGACACCGGGGAGCTGTTTTTT. It encodes CASSLNREQADTGELFF. The J gene is TRBJ2-2, the V gene TRBV7-8, with D tentatively TRBD2 (5 bases). Trimming cost V 2 bases and J 3 bases, with 16 bases left between them. This CDR3 is 17 amino acids long. Germline assignment: CDR1 SGHVS and CDR2 FQNEAQ.

This rearrangement joins TRBV13 to TRBJ2-3; 11 bases line up with TRBD2. Germline CDR1 reads PRHDT; CDR2 reads FYEKMQ (reference sequence). V dropped 5 bases and J dropped 1; count of bases not matched to a gene: 2. The CDR3 has 15 amino acids. The CDR3 reads CASSKGLAGTDTQYF. Written as DNA, the CDR3 is TGTGCCAGCAGCAAGGGACTAGCGGGCACAGATACGCAGTATTTT.

This clone was detected once. The chain is built from TRBV6-5 and TRBJ2-7; D possibly corresponds to TRBD1 (6 bases). CDR1 is MNHEY and CDR2 is SVGAGI in the germline V gene. The CDR3 spans 12 residues. Trimming shortened V by 6 bases and J by 4 bases, and 10 bases separated the two germline ends. The CDR3: CASRQGVYEQYF. As DNA, the CDR3 is TGTGCCAGCAGACAGGGAGTTTACGAGCAGTACTTC.

The rearrangement links TRBV9 to TRBJ2-7, with D uncertain. CDR1 and CDR2 from the germline V gene are SGDLS and YYNGEE. Trimming stripped 0 bases from V and 3 bases from J, with 13 bases between. CDR3 size: 15 residues. CDR3 in amino acids: CASSVAGSYVYEQYF. CDR3 nucleotide sequence: TGTGCCAGCAGCGTAGCTGGTAGCTACGTCTACGAGCAGTACTTC.

The rearrangement uses TRBV5-5 and TRBJ1-5; a possible D gene is TRBD1 (5 bases). Trimming removed 5 bases from V and 14 bases from J, with 17 bases in between. Germline V gene lookup returns CDR1 SGHKS and CDR2 YYEKEE (reference sequence). There are 12 residues in the CDR3. Written as DNA, the CDR3 is TGTGCCAGCAGTCAAGACAGCCAGCAAGAGCATTTT. This codes for CASSQDSQQEHF.

On this clone: Other DNA variants within this sample encode the same CDR3. The gene calls are TRBV2 and TRBJ1-4; 8 bases are a match to TRBD1. V dropped 6 bases and J dropped 8; count of bases not matched to a gene: 8. CDR1 is SNHLY, CDR2 FYNNEI, per germline. The CDR3 runs to 14 residues. As DNA, the CDR3 is TGTGCCAGCAGCCTACAGGGGGTAGGGGAAAAACTGTTTTTT. Its translation: CASSLQGVGEKLFF.

The chain combines TRBV19 with TRBJ2-3; no definite D call. V was trimmed by 5 bases and J by 5 bases, leaving 8 bases between them. CDR1 and CDR2 (germline): LNHDA, SQIVND (reference sequence). The CDR3 covers 12 residues. CDR3 bases: TGTGCCAGTAGTTCGGATTTAGATACGCAGTATTTT. It codes for CASSSDLDTQYF.

The gene calls are TRBV5-3 and TRBJ2-7, with TRBD1 identical over 10 bases. TRBV5-3 is recorded as an ORF, its role being uncertain. V was clipped by 1 base and J by 2 bases; unmatched bases: 3. The CDR3 has 15 amino acids. CDR3 bases: TGTGCCAGAAGCTTGAGGGACAGGGGAACCTACGAGCAGTACTTC. Translated, it gives CARSLRDRGTYEQYF.

Details on this clone: The same CDR3 is also encoded by other DNA sequences in this sample. The DNA for the CDR3 is TGTGCCTGGAGTGTAACCGGAAACACCATATATTTT. This translates into CAWSVTGNTIYF. The chain carries TRBV30 and TRBJ1-3; D gene uncertain. CDR3 length equals 12 residues. Germline values: CDR1 GTSNPN, CDR2 SVGIG (reference sequence). Trimming took off 0 bases at V and 4 bases at J, with 4 bases between the two ends. Combining the CDR3 with reference TRBV30 and TRBJ1-3 gives the whole variable domain SQTIHQWPATLVQPVGSPLSLECTVEGTSNPNLYWYRQAAGRGLQLLFYSVGIGQISSEVPQNLSASRPQDRQFILSSKKLLLSDSGFYLCAWSVTGNTIYFGEGSWLTVV.

The V call is TRBV7-9, the J call TRBJ2-1; TRBD2 aligns across 13 bases. The CDR3 consists of 15 residues. Germline assignment: CDR1 SEHNR and CDR2 FQNEAQ (reference sequence). After removal of 6 bases from V and 7 bases from J, the junction contained 6 bases not matched to a gene. The CDR3 coding sequence is TGTGCCAGCAGTTACGGGACTAGCGGGAATAATGAGCAGTTCTTC. Translated, it gives CASSYGTSGNNEQFF.

This sequence joins TRBV21-1 and TRBJ2-1; TRBD2 is taken as the D call from the table, unchecked against the DNA. TRBV21-1 is described as a pseudogene. CDR3 length equals 14 residues. CDR3 sequence (DNA): TGTGCCAGCAGCTCGACTAGCTGCTACAATGAGCAGTTCTTC. Protein: CASSSTSCYNEQFF.

The chain is built from TRBV19 and TRBJ2-1, with D perhaps TRBD2 (5 bases). V lost 5 bases and J lost 0, with 17 bases in between. The CDR3 spans 17 residues. CDR1 and CDR2 from the germline V gene are LNHDA and SQIVND (reference sequence). CDR3 in DNA: TGTGCCAGTAGTCGACTACTCCCGGTCCGCTCCTACAATGAGCAGTTCTTC. Translated: CASSRLLPVRSYNEQFF.

This chain links TRBV7-2 with TRBJ1-2, with 8 bases lining up with TRBD1. The ends lost 5 bases at V and 1 base at J; junction bases unmatched: 9. There are 16 residues in the CDR3. Germline-derived CDR1 and CDR2 are SGHTA and FQGNSA. CDR3 sequence: CASSPETGAFNYGYTF. In DNA, the CDR3 is TGTGCCAGCAGCCCCGAGACAGGGGCGTTTAACTATGGCTACACCTTC.

The rearrangement links TRBV18 to TRBJ2-7, with 7 bases matching TRBD2. Germline CDR1 is KGHSH and CDR2 is LQKENI. The V gene end was trimmed by 4 bases and the J gene end by 2 bases; junction bases not matched to a gene: 5. The CDR3 is 14 amino acids. The CDR3 DNA reads TGTGCCAGCTCACTCCCGGGAGGTGCCTACGAGCAGTACTTC. This sequence encodes CASSLPGGAYEQYF. Full variable domain (rest looked up from reference TRBV18 and TRBJ2-7): NAGVMQNPRHLVRRRGQEARLRCSPMKGHSHVYWYRQLPEEGLKFMVYLQKENIIDESGMPKERFSAEFPKEGPSILRIQQVVRGDSAAYFCASSLPGGAYEQYFGPGTRLTVT.

The chain employs TRBV6-1 and TRBJ2-2, with D possibly matching TRBD1 (5 bases). This CDR3 is 13 amino acids long. CDR1 is MNHNS, CDR2 SASEGT, per germline. V was shortened by 10 bases and J by 2 bases, with 11 bases between the two germline ends. CDR3 in amino acids: CAIRTRNTGELFF. CDR3 nucleotides: TGTGCCATTCGGACAAGAAACACCGGGGAGCTGTTTTTT.

The J gene is TRBJ1-2, the V gene TRBV6-5; D possibly corresponds to TRBD1 (6 bases). Germline CDR1 reads MNHEY; CDR2 reads SVGAGI. CDR3 size: 14 residues. The V end was cut by 6 bases, the J end by 5 bases, with 16 bases between. The CDR3 loop is CASRDPGQRYGYTF. CDR3 nucleotide sequence: TGTGCCAGCAGGGATCCGGGACAACGATATGGCTACACCTTC.

V gene TRBV4-3 combines with J gene TRBJ2-4; TRBD2 matches 7 bases. Unmatched junction bases numbered 13, after V lost 1 base and J lost 4 bases. The CDR3 has 18 amino acids. Germline CDR1 and CDR2: LGHNA and YSLEER. The CDR3 is CASSQAGSGSSGKNIQYF. CDR3 nucleotides: TGCGCCAGCAGCCAAGCAGGATCGGGGAGTAGCGGGAAAAACATTCAGTACTTC.

V gene TRBV30 combines with J gene TRBJ2-1; 9 nucleotides align to TRBD1. The CDR3 runs 15 residues. Germline V lookup: CDR1 GTSNPN, CDR2 SVGIG (reference sequence). Trimming took 6 bases from V and 7 from J; bases not matched to a gene: 13. Here the CDR3 reads CACKSGTGRGNEQFF. For the CDR3, the DNA is TGTGCCTGTAAATCCGGGACAGGGAGGGGGAATGAGCAGTTCTTC.

The chain carries TRBV7-2 and TRBJ2-2, with a weak D call TRBD2 (5 bases). CDR1 and CDR2 (germline): SGHTA, FQGNSA. The CDR3 consists of 15 residues. The germline V and J ends were trimmed by 2 bases and 4 bases, with 11 bases remaining between them. CDR3 in amino acids: CASSLTRGRTGELFF. CDR3 coding DNA: TGTGCCAGCAGCTTAACGCGAGGGCGCACCGGGGAGCTGTTTTTT.